Below, 9 T cell receptor beta chains from the same sample are listed, as sequenced in a study of T cells in Graves' hyperthyroidism and ophthalmopathy. RNA transcripts provided the source from which TCR beta CDR3 regions were amplified. Primed by the HTBI set, a first-round RT-PCR was run on the TCR CDR3. TCRdb reanalysed the multiplex PCR reads using MiXCR and keeps one entry per CDR3 protein. The sample lists 400,000 to 550,000 distinct CDR3 sequences; around 22% were seen once. The material sequenced was blood. These receptor sequences come from a woman in her twenties or thirties with Graves' ophthalmopathy.

With respect to this clonotype: Possible read error: a much larger clone is one base away. The CDR3: CASSSWDGAGNTIYF. CDR3 bases: TGTGCCAGCAGCTCCTGGGACGGCGCTGGAAACACCATATATTTT. The V gene is TRBV7-8, the J gene TRBJ1-3; weak D call: TRBD1 (5 bases). Trimming cost V 4 bases and J 2 bases, with 12 bases left between them. This CDR3 is 15 amino acids long. Looked up from germline, CDR1 is SGHVS and CDR2 is FQNEAQ.

This clonotype showed up just a few times. The chain links TRBV6-2 or TRBV6-3 to TRBJ1-2; TRBD1 matches at 7 bases. Germline CDR1 and CDR2: MNHEY and SVGEGT. The junction had 9 bases not matched to a gene; V was cut back by 0 bases and J by 2 bases. The CDR3 contains 17 residues. CDR3 in amino acids: CASSYSGGTARNYGYTF. DNA for the CDR3: TGTGCCAGCAGTTACTCCGGCGGGACAGCGAGGAACTATGGCTACACCTTC.

The genes are TRBV28 and TRBJ2-7; D not certain. The V gene lost 1 base and the J gene lost 0 bases, with 7 bases spanning the gap. CDR1 and CDR2 from the germline V gene are MDHEN and SYDVKM. The CDR3 runs 14 residues. The CDR3 protein is CASSLLHTSYEQYF. The CDR3 DNA reads TGTGCCAGCAGTTTATTACACACCTCCTACGAGCAGTACTTC.

There are many counts of this clonotype. This chain links TRBV20-1 with TRBJ2-5, with D possibly being TRBD1 or TRBD2 (5 bases each). The CDR3 contains 14 residues. Germline assignment: CDR1 DFQATT and CDR2 SNEGSKA (reference sequence). Trimming removed 3 bases at V and 5 bases at J, with 16 bases between. The CDR3 here is CSARTPGPSETQYF. CDR3 nucleotides: TGCAGTGCTAGGACCCCGGGACCATCGGAGACCCAGTACTTC.

V gene TRBV6-1 combines with J gene TRBJ2-5; tentatively, D is TRBD2 (6 bases). V was cut by 1 base and J by 5 bases, with 14 bases left in between. Germline V gene sequence: CDR1 MNHNS, CDR2 SASEGT. This CDR3 spans 15 amino acids. CDR3 region: CASSEEFGGKETQYF. The DNA of the CDR3 is TGTGCCAGCAGTGAAGAGTTCGGGGGTAAGGAGACCCAGTACTTC.

This clonotype appeared many times. J is TRBJ1-3 and V is TRBV20-1; the D is unclear. The CDR3 sequence is 13 residues long. Germline CDR1 reads DFQATT; CDR2 reads SNEGSKA (reference sequence). V was trimmed by 5 bases and J by 3 bases, leaving 11 bases between them. CDR3: CSAFDVGGNTIYF. DNA of the CDR3: TGCAGTGCTTTTGACGTGGGTGGAAACACCATATATTTT.

The chain combines TRBV6-2 or TRBV6-3 with TRBJ2-7, with TRBD2 matching over 13 bases. The trim removed 6 bases at V and 3 bases at J, leaving 20 bases unmatched. This CDR3 region has 20 residues. Germline CDR1 reads MNHEY; CDR2 reads SVGEGT. CDR3 loop: CASRRTVLAGGVYVNYEQYF. In nucleotides, the CDR3 is TGTGCCAGCAGAAGAACCGTACTAGCGGGGGGGGTCTACGTTAACTACGAGCAGTACTTC.

In this sample, this clonotype turned up many times. V usage is TRBV7-2 and J usage is TRBJ2-5; TRBD2 agrees at 12 bases. V was clipped by 6 bases and J by 5 bases; unmatched bases: 10. The CDR3 covers 16 residues. In germline, CDR1 is SGHTA, CDR2 FQGNSA. Written as DNA, the CDR3 is TGTGCCAGCAGACCCACTAGCGGGGGGCTTGGTGAGACCCAGTACTTC. Translated: CASRPTSGGLGETQYF.

This clonotype was observed many times. The CDR3, as DNA: TGTGCCAGCAGTGAAGCGAACTCACCCCTCCACTTT. Protein: CASSEANSPLHF. The V and J genes are TRBV6-1 and TRBJ1-6; D call uncertain. This CDR3 comprises 12 residues. The germline gives CDR1 MNHNS, CDR2 SASEGT. Trimming cost V 0 bases and J 10 bases, with 4 bases left between them.